This is a list of T cell receptor beta chains from one sample in a study of cytomegalovirus exposure and HLA in healthy donors. Sequencing used immunoSEQ multiplex PCR; TCRdb keeps in-frame clones, though not all of them. The sample carries 100,000 to 150,000 clones, around 78% recorded once. The sample taken for sequencing was PBMCs. The receptors derive from a woman between 35 and 50 years old in good health and CMV-seronegative. Each CDR3 is given with its conserved first and last residue. D genes are given only for firm matches. For some rows the clone size is stated as once, few or many, or as a class when expanded; others skip it.

>NA|TRBD2|TRBV4-1|TRBJ2-4
TGCGCCAGCAGCCAAGGGGCAAGCGGGAGTTGGAACAGTCAGTACTTC
CASSQGASGSWNSQYF
>NA|NA|TRBV4-1|TRBJ2-3
TGCGCCAGCAGCCAAGGTTGGGGCGAGGGCACAGATACGCAGTATTTT
CASSQGWGEGTDTQYF
>NA|NA|TRBV7-3|TRBJ2-2
TGTGCCAGCAGCCCCTCCGCAGCGGCATCGAATACCGGGGAGCTGTTTTTT
CASSPSAAASNTGELFF
>NA|TRBD2|TRBV5-6|TRBJ2-2
TGTGCCAGTACCCCAGGACTAGCGGAAGGTGGGACCGGGGAGCTGTTTTTT
CASTPGLAEGGTGELFF
>NA|NA|TRBV18|TRBJ2-2
TGTGCCAGCTCAGCACTAGCTCCCGGGGAGCTGTTTTTT
CASSALAPGELFF
>NA|NA|TRBV28|TRBJ1-4
TGTGCCAGCAGTTTATACAGGACGGAAAAACTGTTTTTT
CASSLYRTEKLFF
>NA|TRBD2|TRBV28|TRBJ2-3
TGTGCCAGCAGTCTGGGGGGAGGGGTCACAGATACGCAGTATTTT
CASSLGGGVTDTQYF
>NA|NA|TRBV19|TRBJ1-1
TGTGCCAGTTCTTCGTGGAGGACTGAAGCTTTCTTT
CASSSWRTEAFF
>NA|TRBD2|TRBV4-3|TRBJ2-1
TGCGCCAGCGGCCAAGGGTCGGGAGGAAACAATGAGCAGTTCTTC
CASGQGSGGNNEQFF
>NA|NA|TRBV5-1|TRBJ1-2
TGCGCCAGCAGCTTGGAAGTTATCGGGTCTTCGGGAGGCTACACCTTC
CASSLEVIGSSGGYTF
>NA|TRBD2|TRBV6-1|TRBJ2-6
TGTGCCAGCAGGCCGGGGGGCTCTGGGGCCAACGTCCTGACTTTC
CASRPGGSGANVLTF
>NA|TRBD2|TRBV5-6|TRBJ2-7
TGTGCCAGCAGACCCTCAGCGGGAGTATACGAGCAGTACTTC
CASRPSAGVYEQYF
>NA|TRBD2|TRBV7-9|TRBJ2-7
TGTGCCAGCAGCTTTGCGGGAGTGGGAGAGCAGTACTTC
CASSFAGVGEQYF
>NA|TRBD1|TRBV27|TRBJ1-2
TGTGCCAGCAGTACCGGGACAGGGGGTTTCTATGGCTACACCTTC
CASSTGTGGFYGYTF
>NA|TRBD1|TRBV7-9|TRBJ1-5
TGTGCCAGCAGCTTATCCTGGGACAGATCCAATCAGCCCCAGCATTTT
CASSLSWDRSNQPQHF
>few|NA|TRBV7-3|TRBJ2-2
TGTGCCAGCAGCCCCACAAACAGGAGTCGCACCGGGGAGCTGTTTTTT
CASSPTNRSRTGELFF
>NA|NA|TRBV5-1|TRBJ1-3
TGCGCCAGCAGCTTGGGTACAGTGCTATCCTCTGGAAACACCATATATTTT
CASSLGTVLSSGNTIYF
>NA|TRBD1|TRBV9|TRBJ2-6
TGTGCCAGCAGCGGAGGGGGCCGTGTTTCTGGGGCCAACGTCCTGACTTTC
CASSGGGRVSGANVLTF
>NA|NA|TRBV2|TRBJ1-4
TGTGCCAGCAGGGGGGACGGGGGAGAAAAACTGTTTTTT
CASRGDGGEKLFF
>NA|NA|TRBV5-1|TRBJ2-2
TGCGCCAGCACCATAAGCCCGGGTACCGGGGAGCTGTTTTTT
CASTISPGTGELFF
>once|TRBD2|TRBV5-1|TRBJ2-1
TGCGCCAGCAGCTTGGTAACTAGCGGGAGTCGGGATGAGCAGTTCTTC
CASSLVTSGSRDEQFF
>few|TRBD2|TRBV19|TRBJ2-2
TGTGCCAGTAGTATCTTTAGCGGGAGTAATACCGGGGAGCTGTTTTTT
CASSIFSGSNTGELFF
>few|NA|TRBV27|TRBJ2-5
TGTGCCAGCAGTTCTTACAGCAAAGAGACCCAGTACTTC
CASSSYSKETQYF
>NA|TRBD2|TRBV25-1|TRBJ2-1
TGTGCCAGCAGTGAAGCGGGGCTAGCGGGGGTAAATGAGCAGTTCTTC
CASSEAGLAGVNEQFF
>NA|TRBD1|TRBV18|TRBJ1-5
TGTGCCAGCTCGCAGACAGGGAATCAGCCCCAGCATTTT
CASSQTGNQPQHF
>NA|TRBD1|TRBV7-9|TRBJ1-4
TGTGCCAGCAGCGATTATGGAGGGGGCGCGGGAGAAAAACTGTTTTTT
CASSDYGGGAGEKLFF
>NA|TRBD1|TRBV27|TRBJ1-5
TGTGCCAGCAGTTTGAGGACAGGGGATCAGCCCCAGCATTTT
CASSLRTGDQPQHF
>NA|NA|TRBV27|TRBJ2-7
TGTGCCAGCAGTGCGGGACTGAGCTACGAGCAGTACTTC
CASSAGLSYEQYF
>NA|NA|TRBV11-2|TRBJ2-7
TGTGCCAGCAGCTTAGTGTCCGGTAGCGCCTACGAGCAGTACTTC
CASSLVSGSAYEQYF
>NA|NA|TRBV7-2|TRBJ2-1
TGTGCCAGCAGCTTAGAATCTAGCAATCCCAATGAGCAGTTCTTC
CASSLESSNPNEQFF
>NA|NA|TRBV29-1|TRBJ2-7
TGCAGCGTTCGAGGTCACGGCAGGGGCCACGACGAGCAGTACTTC
CSVRGHGRGHDEQYF
>NA|NA|TRBV4-2|TRBJ2-7
TGTGCCAGCAGCCAAGGTGAAGGGGGATCCTACGAGCAGTACTTC
CASSQGEGGSYEQYF
>NA|NA|TRBV7-9|TRBJ1-1
TGTGCCAGCAGCTTAAGTTCTGCCAGGGACACTGAAGCTTTCTTT
CASSLSSARDTEAFF
>NA|TRBD2|TRBV10-1|TRBJ2-5
TGCGCCAGCAGTGACGGGGGGGAGACCCAGTACTTC
CASSDGGETQYF
>NA|NA|TRBV4-1|TRBJ2-1
TGCGCCAGCAGCCAAGAGTCCGTGGTAGCAAGCAATGAGCAGTTCTTC
CASSQESVVASNEQFF
>NA|TRBD2|TRBV10-3|TRBJ2-2
TGTGCCATCAGTGTTACTAGCGACACCGGGGAGCTGTTTTTT
CAISVTSDTGELFF
>few|TRBD2|TRBV10-2|TRBJ2-1
TGCGCCAGCAGACTAGCGGGAGTGGGATACAATGAGCAGTTCTTC
CASRLAGVGYNEQFF
>NA|NA|TRBV6-5|TRBJ1-1
TGTGCCAGCAGTTACCCTCCCACTGAAGCTTTCTTT
CASSYPPTEAFF
>once|TRBD2|TRBV9|TRBJ2-1
TGTGCCAGCAGCTGGGGGAGCGGGAGTATATACAATGAGCAGTTCTTC
CASSWGSGSIYNEQFF
>once|TRBD1|TRBV5-4|TRBJ2-7
TGTGCCAGCAGTACCGGACAGGGGAAAAACTCCTACGAGCAGTACTTC
CASSTGQGKNSYEQYF
>NA|TRBD2|TRBV6-5|TRBJ2-7
TGTGCCAGCACCCGGGGACTAGCGGAGGGCTACGAGCAGTACTTC
CASTRGLAEGYEQYF
>NA|NA|TRBV6-1|TRBJ1-5
TGTGCCAGCCAGCGGGGGGCATTTCAGCCCCAGCATTTT
CASQRGAFQPQHF
>once|TRBD2|TRBV5-6|TRBJ2-5
TGTGCCACCAAGGGCGGGAGCCAAGAGACCCAGTACTTC
CATKGGSQETQYF
>NA|TRBD2|TRBV7-8|TRBJ2-4
TGTGCCAGCAGCTTAGCGGGCCCGGGGGAGGGCAAAAACATTCAGTACTTC
CASSLAGPGEGKNIQYF
>NA|NA|TRBV4-1|TRBJ1-2
TGCGCCAGCAGCCGAAATAACGGGGACAAAAACTATGGCTACACCTTC
CASSRNNGDKNYGYTF
>NA|TRBD2|TRBV5-6|TRBJ2-4
TGTGCCAGCAGCACGGGACTAGTAGACGCCCCGGACAGTCAGTACTTC
CASSTGLVDAPDSQYF
>few|NA|TRBV7-2|TRBJ2-5
TGTGCCAGCAGCGTTAGGGAGGGGGGGACCCAGTACTTC
CASSVREGGTQYF
>few|NA|TRBV19|TRBJ1-1
TGTGCCAGTAGTAATGCGTATACTGAAGCTTTCTTT
CASSNAYTEAFF
>NA|TRBD1|TRBV29-1|TRBJ1-5
TGCAGCGTTACGACAGGGGGTCAGCCCCAGCATTTT
CSVTTGGQPQHF
>NA|TRBD2|TRBV5-4|TRBJ2-1
TGTGCCAGCAGCCCGTGGACTAGCGGGAGGTCGGAGCAGTTCTTC
CASSPWTSGRSEQFF
>NA|NA|TRBV19|TRBJ2-7
TGTGCCAGTAGTGGAGGGTACGAGCAGTACTTC
CASSGGYEQYF
>few|NA|TRBV7-9|TRBJ1-1
TGTGCCAGCAGCCTCATGACAGTGGAGGCTTTCTTT
CASSLMTVEAFF
>NA|NA|TRBV7-9|TRBJ2-3
TGTGCCAGCACCTACGGGACTCGAGGCACAGATACGCAGTATTTT
CASTYGTRGTDTQYF
>NA|NA|TRBV6-5|TRBJ2-3
TGTGCCAGCAGTTACGGCAGGGGCACAGATACGCAGTATTTT
CASSYGRGTDTQYF
>NA|TRBD1|TRBV18|TRBJ2-5
TGTGCCAGCTCACCAGACAGGGCCGGGGAGACCCAGTACTTC
CASSPDRAGETQYF